This T cell receptor (beta chain) is drawn from a study of T cell responses to AZD1222 COVID-19 vaccine. Study as a whole: Pooling was applied to second doses at about 4 or about 12 weeks. Study-level points and caveats: Spike-specific TCR breadth and depth were elevated following two AZD1222 doses. AZD1222 recipients seropositive at baseline numbered only 5 to 7.

TCRdb keeps only in-frame clones here, not all; method: immunoSEQ multiplex PCR. This sample has around 120,000 clones, with over 75% found just once. This CDR3 has 13 residues. Trimming pared 2 bases from V and 4 bases from J, leaving 8 bases between. CDR1 is SGHAT and CDR2 is FQNNGV in the germline V gene. Worth noting for this clone: The antigen remains undetermined.

The sample in question was peripheral blood, obtained on day 0 of AZD1222 vaccination. V is TRBV11-2 and J is TRBJ1-1; D not resolved. The receptor was derived from an adult in good health. The CDR3 sequence: CASSLTDGTEAFF. The CDR3 nucleotides read TGTGCCAGCAGCTTAACGGATGGCACTGAAGCTTTCTTT.